The 21 T cell receptor beta chains reported below all come from one sample, sequenced in a study of blood T cells in healthy people across ages. The use of a sample-barcoded 5' primer and a J-beta primer mix characterized a second PCR of about 7 to 12 cycles. A single record per CDR3 protein comes from TCRdb applying MiXCR to the 5' RACE reads. The data contain about 1,600,000 distinct CDR3 sequences, roughly 45% of them singletons. The sample consisted of blood. These receptors were taken from a young woman in good health.

V usage is TRBV3-1 and J usage is TRBJ2-1; maybe TRBD2 (6 bases). Deletions cut 2 bases from V and 6 bases from J, with 17 bases between. Germline CDR1 LGHDT, CDR2 YNNKEL (reference sequence). CDR3 length: 16 residues. DNA of the CDR3: TGTGCCAGCAGCCAACGCGGGGCGTTTCGGGGCAATGAGCAGTTCTTC. Translated, it gives CASSQRGAFRGNEQFF.

Notes on this clonotype: One end of the junction fails to match germline, which may point to a read error. The chain joins TRBV12-3 or TRBV12-4 to TRBJ1-2; a weak D match, TRBD1 (5 bases). This CDR3 contains 14 residues. CDR3 sequence reads: CASSLRAGRDGHTF. DNA for the CDR3: TGTGCCAGCAGTTTAAGGGCAGGGCGGGATGGCCACACCTTC.

This clonotype has just one count. The chain carries TRBV29-1 and TRBJ1-1; a possible D gene is TRBD1 (6 bases). The CDR3 consists of 12 residues. The V and J ends lost 7 bases and 4 bases respectively, with 13 bases between them. The V gene's germline CDR1 is SQVTM and CDR2 ANQGSEA. CDR3 coding DNA: TGCAGCGCCTTAACAGGGATCACTGAAGCTTTCTTT. Translating it yields CSALTGITEAFF. Based on the CDR3 plus reference TRBV29-1 and TRBJ1-1, the full variable domain is SAVISQKPSRDICQRGTSLTIQCQVDSQVTMMFWYRQQPGQSLTLIATANQGSEATYESGFVIDKFPISRPNLTFSTLTVSNMSPEDSSIYLCSALTGITEAFFGQGTRLTVV.

The table lists this clonotype with a few counts. The rearrangement uses TRBV11-2 and TRBJ2-7; tentative D call: TRBD1 (5 bases). Germline CDR1 and CDR2: SGHAT and FQNNGV. The CDR3 covers 14 residues. Between the trimmed V and J ends, which lost 7 bases and 1 base, there was a span of 14 bases. The CDR3 here is CASTHRLESYEQYF. CDR3 nucleotide sequence: TGTGCCAGCACCCACAGGCTTGAGTCCTACGAGCAGTACTTC.

The gene calls are TRBV28 and TRBJ1-4; 8 bases align to TRBD1. This CDR3 contains 17 residues. Per the germline V gene, CDR1 is MDHEN and CDR2 is SYDVKM. V lost 2 bases to trimming and J lost 4 bases; unmatched junction nucleotides: 9. The CDR3, as DNA: TGTGCCAGCAGTTTACGTCCGAGGGACAGGTTTAATGAAAAACTGTTTTTT. This translates into CASSLRPRDRFNEKLFF.

Of note for this clonotype: A junction boundary mismatches the germline segment, possibly from a read error. V is TRBV12-3 or TRBV12-4 and J is TRBJ1-2; 7 bases map to TRBD1. The CDR3 is 16 amino acids. The CDR3 here is CASTFARPDRPRGCTF. The CDR3 region has the DNA TGTGCCAGCACCTTTGCGAGACCGGACAGGCCCAGGGGCTGCACCTTC.

The J gene is TRBJ2-5, the V gene TRBV28; perhaps TRBD2 as D (5 bases). This CDR3 is 12 amino acids long. V lost 5 bases to trimming and J lost 4 bases, with 8 bases between them. Per germline, CDR1 MDHEN and CDR2 SYDVKM. The CDR3 sequence: CASSTRRETQYF. The CDR3 DNA sequence: TGTGCCAGCAGTACTAGACGAGAGACCCAGTACTTC.

This rearrangement joins TRBV4-1 to TRBJ2-2; D is perhaps TRBD1 or TRBD2 (5 bases each). The CDR3 has 16 amino acids. Per the germline V gene, CDR1 is MGHRA and CDR2 is YSYEKL. Trimming cost V 2 bases and J 0 bases, with 10 bases left between them. The DNA of the CDR3 is TGCGCCAGCAGCCAATCGGTGGGGGCGAACACCGGGGAGCTGTTTTTT. This encodes CASSQSVGANTGELFF.

This chain links TRBV14 with TRBJ1-1; D might be TRBD1 (6 bases). There are 15 residues in the CDR3. CDR1 and CDR2 from the germline V gene are SGHDN and FVKESK. With 0 bases removed from V and 1 base from J, the gap between germline ends came to 9 bases. The CDR3 spells CASSQDRGANTEAFF. The DNA for the CDR3 is TGTGCCAGCAGCCAAGATCGGGGGGCGAACACTGAAGCTTTCTTT.

The J gene is TRBJ2-5, the V gene TRBV6-1; D is possibly TRBD1 (5 bases). The CDR3 loop spans 15 amino acids. CDR1 MNHNS and CDR2 SASEGT come from the germline V gene. V was cut by 2 bases and J by 11 bases, with 21 bases left in between. DNA for the CDR3: TGTGCCAGCAGTGAACAGGGCCGCCCCTACAATGAGCAGTACTTC. Its translation is CASSEQGRPYNEQYF.

The chain is built from TRBV7-2 and TRBJ1-2, with no clear D. Germline CDR1 and CDR2: SGHTA and FQGNSA. V lost 1 base and J lost 8, with 8 bases in between. The CDR3 sequence is 12 residues long. The CDR3: CASSLVSVGYTF. The CDR3 nucleotides are TGTGCCAGCAGCTTAGTGTCGGTCGGCTACACCTTC.

A single count supports this clonotype. A read error may be the cause here, since a much bigger clone is one base away. The chain recombines TRBV20-1 with TRBJ2-1; a possible D gene is TRBD1 (6 bases). This CDR3 has 11 amino acids. CDR1 and CDR2 (germline): DFQATT, SNEGSKA (reference sequence). V was trimmed by 5 bases and J by 10 bases, leaving 12 bases between them. In DNA form, the CDR3 reads TGCAGTGCTCTAGGACAGAACGAGCAGTTCTTC. Translation gives CSALGQNEQFF.

Turning to this clonotype: A much larger clone lies a single base off, so this may be a read error. CDR3 nucleotides: TGTGCCAGCAGTGACCCGGGACTAGCCAACAATGAGCAGTACTTC. Its protein product is CASSDPGLANNEQYF. V and J are TRBV6-1 and TRBJ2-5; TRBD2 agrees at 9 bases. The CDR3 consists of 15 residues. Germline CDR1 reads MNHNS; CDR2 reads SASEGT. The trim removed 3 bases at V and 11 bases at J, leaving 13 bases unmatched.

The chain recombines TRBV7-9 with TRBJ2-7; D uncertain. This CDR3 has 15 residues. Germline V CDR1 and CDR2: SEHNR, FQNEAQ (reference sequence). The V gene lost 0 bases and the J gene lost 1 base, with 10 bases spanning the gap. The CDR3 sequence: CASSLAQSPSYEQYF. The CDR3 DNA is TGTGCCAGCAGCTTAGCGCAGTCTCCTTCCTACGAGCAGTACTTC.

This clonotype was counted between two and nine times. The V and J genes are TRBV5-1 and TRBJ1-1; a weak D match, TRBD1 (5 bases). The length of the CDR3 is 14 residues. Trimming left V 4 bases short and J 0 bases short, with 10 bases between. Germline V gene lookup returns CDR1 SGHRS and CDR2 YFSETQ. Here the CDR3 reads CASSAGTLNTEAFF. The CDR3 nucleotides are TGCGCCAGCAGCGCCGGGACTCTGAACACTGAAGCTTTCTTT.

A remark on this clonotype: An end of the junction differs from the germline gene, which may be a read error. V usage is TRBV6-2 or TRBV6-3 and J usage is TRBJ2-5; TRBD2 matches at 9 bases. Germline V CDR1 and CDR2: MNHEY, SVGEGT. The CDR3 runs 17 residues. CDR3 bases: TGTGCCAGCGGTTACTCTGAGACTAGCGGCCGATACAATGAGCAGTACTTC. Translated, it gives CASGYSETSGRYNEQYF.

The V call is TRBV6-6, the J call TRBJ1-1; no clear D. CDR1 and CDR2 from the germline V gene are MNHNY and SVGAGI (reference sequence). With 5 bases removed from V and 4 bases from J, the gap between germline ends came to 8 bases. This CDR3 comprises 12 residues. The CDR3 DNA sequence: TGTGCCAGCAGTGTTAAGGGCACTGAAGCTTTCTTT. Translating it yields CASSVKGTEAFF.

This chain joins TRBV4-1 and TRBJ2-5; 10 nucleotides align to TRBD1. The CDR3 contains 14 residues. The V and J ends lost 4 bases and 11 bases, in that order; junction bases with no gene match: 10. Germline loops: CDR1 MGHRA, CDR2 YSYEKL. CDR3 residues: CASSPGTGVYGQYF. The DNA of the CDR3 is TGCGCCAGCAGCCCCGGGACAGGGGTTTACGGGCAGTACTTC.

V and J are TRBV20-1 and TRBJ1-1, with 8 bases lining up with TRBD1. The CDR3 has 13 amino acids. CDR1 DFQATT and CDR2 SNEGSKA come from the germline V gene (reference sequence). With V trimmed by 2 bases and J by 5 bases, 4 bases remained unmatched. The chain's CDR3 is CSARRGQGTEAFF. The DNA for the CDR3 is TGCAGTGCTAGACGAGGACAGGGAACTGAAGCTTTCTTT.

The gene calls are TRBV6-1 and TRBJ2-7, with 8 positions matching TRBD1. The germline gives CDR1 MNHNS, CDR2 SASEGT. The CDR3 contains 17 residues. The ends lost 7 bases at V and 1 base at J; junction bases unmatched: 15. CDR3 amino acids: CASNRAGGTISSYEQYF. The CDR3 bases are TGTGCCAGCAACCGGGCAGGGGGCACGATCTCGTCCTACGAGCAGTACTTC.

The chain links TRBV28 to TRBJ1-5, with D maybe TRBD1 (5 bases). V lost 7 bases to trimming and J lost 7 bases, with 23 bases between them. From germline, CDR1 is MDHEN and CDR2 SYDVKM. CDR3 length equals 16 residues. The CDR3 spells CASTNTVLQRGQPQHF. The DNA for the CDR3 is TGTGCCAGCACAAACACAGTGCTCCAAAGGGGACAGCCCCAGCATTTT.